This T cell receptor beta chain was captured by sequencing in a study of post-analysis software for immune sequencing data (dated by TCRdb to the mid-2010s). For context, the study as a whole: The recorded disease courses included relapsing-remitting, secondary progressive and progressive-relapsing multiple sclerosis, and some patients had no subtype annotation. Patient repertoires were compared against about twelve previously published healthy control repertoires from donors aged roughly 6 to 28 years. A subset of samples was prepared in parallel using single-end sample barcoding, then pooled and co-amplified after Illumina adapter ligation. Broader findings and caveats from the paper: Compared with controls, multiple sclerosis patients had significantly lower normalized Chao1 diversity, a finding suggesting substantial peripheral T-cell clonal expansion. Strong co-clustering of samples prepared in the same batch was shown by direct clustering with F measure, prompting a batch-effect correction. Patients showed significantly higher frequencies than controls for about 5 TRBV segments, among them TRBV5-6, TRBV5-1 and TRBV20-1. The multiple sclerosis patient group was slightly younger than the control group.

The germline V gene (reference sequence) provides CDR1 SSHAT and CDR2 FNYEAQ. Spanning cysteine to phenylalanine, the CDR3 consists of 14 amino acids. The read is trimmed to its CDR3 DNA, 42 bases read in frame from base 1. TCR beta repertoires were profiled from peripheral blood of under 15 young patients with multiple sclerosis to demonstrate the VDJtools post-analysis software. The multiple sclerosis patients were children and adolescents ranging in age from 6 to 15 years. The method was PCR. Sequenced on an Illumina HiSeq 2500. Unique molecular identifiers were incorporated into TCR beta cDNA libraries to reduce PCR and sequencing biases. Approximately 500,000 cDNA molecules were obtained per 1 to 10 million input T cells, so each molecule approximated one T cell. Patient libraries were prepared and sequenced with the same protocol used for the earlier healthy control dataset. Within a given batch, samples were prepared together, multiplexed and sequenced on the same HiSeq lane. The original methods were these. Raw barcoded reads were processed with MIGEC, and single-read molecular identifier groups were discarded before consensus assembly and CDR3 extraction. VDJtools was used for post-analysis of the clonotype tables, with diversity normalized by down-sampling every dataset to the smallest sample size. To correct batch-related cross-sample contamination, repertoire overlap clustering matched CDR3 amino acid sequences but not nucleotide sequences. Using fastp at Q25 and MiXCR, TCRdb reprocessed the public reads and kept productive beta chains. Entries are consolidated by CDR3 protein sequence, retaining the most common genes and DNA. These V and J calls rely on TCRdb rather than the paper's analysis. The sample table records approximately 770,000 distinct CDR3 sequences; more than 45% of these occur just once. The top ten clones comprise roughly 4.9% of the sample.

The table lists this clonotype with a count of one. Its antigen specificity is not known. One junction end does not reproduce the germline sequence, and a read error may be involved. Material for sequencing was blood. The rearranged chain carries TRBV7-7 and TRBJ2-1; 9 bases in between match TRBD1. The TCR was taken from a girl between 5 and 17 years old with multiple sclerosis. The bases are TGTGCTAGCAGCTCCGGGACAGGGTATGGTGAGCAGTTCTTC. Translated, this gives CASSSGTGYGEQFF.